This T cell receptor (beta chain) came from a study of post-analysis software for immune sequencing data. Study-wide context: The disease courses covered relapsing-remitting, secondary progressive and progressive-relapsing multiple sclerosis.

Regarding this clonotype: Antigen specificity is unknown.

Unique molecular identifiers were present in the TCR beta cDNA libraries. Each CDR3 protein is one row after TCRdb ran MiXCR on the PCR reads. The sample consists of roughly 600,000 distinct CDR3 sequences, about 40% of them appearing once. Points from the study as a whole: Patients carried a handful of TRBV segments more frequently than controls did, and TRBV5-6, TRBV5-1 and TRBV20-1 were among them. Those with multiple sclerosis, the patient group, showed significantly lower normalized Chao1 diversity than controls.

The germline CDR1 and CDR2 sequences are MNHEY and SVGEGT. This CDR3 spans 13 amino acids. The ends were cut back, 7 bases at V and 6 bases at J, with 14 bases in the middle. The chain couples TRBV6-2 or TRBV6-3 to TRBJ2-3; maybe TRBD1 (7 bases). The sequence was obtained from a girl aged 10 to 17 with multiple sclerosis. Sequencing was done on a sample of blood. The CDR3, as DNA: TGTGCCAGCAACGACAGGGCGGGGGATACGCAGTATTTT. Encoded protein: CASNDRAGDTQYF.